This T cell receptor (beta chain) came from a study of regulatory T cells in long-lasting Graves disease. The germline V and J ends were trimmed by 2 bases and 2 bases, with 17 bases remaining between them. The CDR3 consists of 17 residues. Germline values: CDR1 MNHEY, CDR2 SVGEGT. This sample's time point: newly diagnosed GD, antithyroid drugs for less than 3 months. PBMC RNA was the source of the TCR library. To make TCR beta libraries, researchers used iRepertoire HTBI primers and Arm-PCR of CDR3 regions. TCRdb reprocessed the multiplex PCR reads via MiXCR and lists one record per CDR3 protein. The table shows 500,000 or so distinct CDR3 sequences, with approximately 15% occurring only once. This clonotype came up many times. The sample was also linked to a second study, of T cells in Graves' hyperthyroidism and ophthalmopathy.

The V gene is TRBV6-2 or TRBV6-3, the J gene TRBJ2-3; D perhaps matches TRBD2 (7 bases). Specimen: peripheral blood mononuclear cells (PBMCs), collected at new diagnosis, from a patient treated with antithyroid drugs. The clonotype comes from a woman aged 45 to 65 with Graves disease. The CDR3 bases are TGTGCCAGCAGTTACGCTTTTAGGGGGGGAACCACAGATACGCAGTATTTT. Translated, it gives CASSYAFRGGTTDTQYF.